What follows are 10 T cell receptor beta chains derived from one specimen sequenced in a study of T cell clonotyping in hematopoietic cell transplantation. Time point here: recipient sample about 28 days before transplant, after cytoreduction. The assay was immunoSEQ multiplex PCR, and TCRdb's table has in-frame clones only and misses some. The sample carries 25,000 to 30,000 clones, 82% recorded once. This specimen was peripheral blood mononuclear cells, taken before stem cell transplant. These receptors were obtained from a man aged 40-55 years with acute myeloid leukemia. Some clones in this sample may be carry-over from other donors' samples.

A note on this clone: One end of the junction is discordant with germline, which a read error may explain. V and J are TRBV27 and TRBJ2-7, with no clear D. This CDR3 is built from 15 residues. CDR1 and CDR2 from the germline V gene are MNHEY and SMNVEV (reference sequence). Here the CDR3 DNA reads TGTGCCACCAGTACATTCATGCAGGCCTCCTACGAGCAGTACTTC. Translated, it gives CATSTFMQASYEQYF.

The CDR3 sequence: CASRRDRGLYEQYF. The CDR3 DNA reads TGTGCCAGCAGAAGGGACAGGGGGCTATACGAGCAGTACTTC. This chain uses TRBV27 with TRBJ2-7, with 12 bases matching TRBD1. The CDR3 covers 14 residues. Germline V gives CDR1 MNHEY, CDR2 SMNVEV (reference sequence). With V trimmed by 6 bases and J by 4 bases, 4 bases remained unmatched.

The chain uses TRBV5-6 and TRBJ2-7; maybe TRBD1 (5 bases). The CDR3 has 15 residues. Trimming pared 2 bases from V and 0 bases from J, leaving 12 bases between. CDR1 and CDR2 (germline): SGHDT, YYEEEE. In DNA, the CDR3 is TGTGCCAGCAGCTTACCAGGGCCGCTCTCCTACGAGCAGTACTTC. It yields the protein CASSLPGPLSYEQYF. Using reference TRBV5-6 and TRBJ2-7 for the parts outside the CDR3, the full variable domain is DAGVTQSPTHLIKTRGQQVTLRCSPKSGHDTVSWYQQALGQGPQFIFQYYEEEERQRGNFPDRFSGHQFPNYSSELNVNALLLGDSALYLCASSLPGPLSYEQYFGPGTRLTVT.

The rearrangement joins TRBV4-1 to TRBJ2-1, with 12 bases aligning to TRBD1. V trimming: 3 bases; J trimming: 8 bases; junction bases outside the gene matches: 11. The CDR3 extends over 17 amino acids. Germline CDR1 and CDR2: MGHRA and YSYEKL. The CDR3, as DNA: TGCGCCAGCAGCCATCGCCCCGGGACAGGGGGCTGGGATGAGCAGTTCTTC. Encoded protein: CASSHRPGTGGWDEQFF.

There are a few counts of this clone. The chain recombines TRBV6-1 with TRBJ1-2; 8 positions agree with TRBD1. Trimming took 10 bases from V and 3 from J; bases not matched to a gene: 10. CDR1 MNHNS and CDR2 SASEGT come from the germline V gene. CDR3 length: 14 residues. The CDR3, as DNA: TGTGCCACTCAGGGGGGACAGGTGTACTATGGCTACACCTTC. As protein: CATQGGQVYYGYTF.

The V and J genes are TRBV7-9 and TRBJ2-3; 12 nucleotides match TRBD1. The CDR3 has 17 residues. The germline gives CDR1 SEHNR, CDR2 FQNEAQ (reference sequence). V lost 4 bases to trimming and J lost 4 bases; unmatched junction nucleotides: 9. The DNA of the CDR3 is TGTGCCAGCAGCTCCACGGGACAGGGGGCGTTATCAGATACGCAGTATTTT. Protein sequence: CASSSTGQGALSDTQYF.

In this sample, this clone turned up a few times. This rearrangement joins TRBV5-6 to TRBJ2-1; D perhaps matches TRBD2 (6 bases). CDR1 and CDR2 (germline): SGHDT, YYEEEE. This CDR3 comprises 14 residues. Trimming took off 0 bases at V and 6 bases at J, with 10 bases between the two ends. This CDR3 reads CASSLGLGGNEQFF. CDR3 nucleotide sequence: TGTGCCAGCAGCTTGGGACTAGGTGGCAATGAGCAGTTCTTC.

This chain's CDR3 is CASSLSGGRGDTQYF. DNA of the CDR3: TGTGCCAGCAGCCTTAGCGGGGGGCGTGGAGATACGCAGTATTTT. The gene calls are TRBV28 and TRBJ2-3; the match to TRBD2 covers 10 bases. The CDR3 consists of 15 residues. CDR1 MDHEN and CDR2 SYDVKM come from the germline V gene. V dropped 6 bases and J dropped 5; count of bases not matched to a gene: 8.

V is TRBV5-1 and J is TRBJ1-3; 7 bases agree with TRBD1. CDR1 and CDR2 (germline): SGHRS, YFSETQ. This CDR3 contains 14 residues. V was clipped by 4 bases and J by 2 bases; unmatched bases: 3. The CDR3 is CASSQGGAGNTIYF. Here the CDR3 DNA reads TGCGCCAGCAGCCAGGGGGGGGCTGGAAACACCATATATTTT.

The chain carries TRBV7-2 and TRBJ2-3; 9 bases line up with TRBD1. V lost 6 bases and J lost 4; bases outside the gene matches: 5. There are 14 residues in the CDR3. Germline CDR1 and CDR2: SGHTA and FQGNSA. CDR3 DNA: TGTGCCAGCAGACGGGGACAGGGAGCAGATACGCAGTATTTT. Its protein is CASRRGQGADTQYF.